This T cell receptor beta chain was sequenced for a study of CD8 T cells in Susac syndrome (dated by TCRdb to about 2019). About the study as a whole: Of the Susac syndrome patients who were sequenced, about eight were in clinical remission while 5 or 6 had clinically active disease. At the time of blood withdrawal, Susac syndrome patients were either therapy-naive, taking corticosteroids (with some also receiving IVIg), or on IVIg alone. Whether CD8+ T cell activation and differentiation in Susac syndrome was antigen driven was tested using repertoire sequencing. CD8+ T cell repertoire clonality was compared between about a dozen healthy donors, approximately 14 Susac syndrome patients and about 15 multiple sclerosis patients. Findings and caveats that apply to the study as a whole: CD8+ repertoires in Susac syndrome showed clonal expansion, which was highest in CD8+ TEMRA cells and was greater in clinically active patients than in remitting patients. About 15 Susac-specific public clones were identified in the total CD8+ repertoire, and roughly five Susac-specific public clones were identified in the CD8+ TEMRA repertoire. The number of individuals in the TCR sequencing and HLA analysis was recognized as being relatively small.

RNA was extracted using the RNeasy kit, and roughly 0.5 to 1 microgram was reverse transcribed with random hexamers. The immunoSEQ multiplex PCR assay, which covers 54 Vbeta and 13 Jbeta segments, was used to amplify TCR beta CDR3 regions. PCR amplification bias was corrected using a synthetic template baseline for primer optimization and computational correction. The paper's processing steps were these. Reads were annotated to V, D and J genes per IMGT and analyzed with immunoSEQ Analyzer, keeping only productive sequences. Clonality was computed as one minus Shannon entropy normalized by log2 of the number of productive unique sequences. For each patient and control, public and private clones were evaluated within the 100 most prevalent clones. Clones were defined as Susac-specific when absent from the healthy and MS cohorts, from about a thousand published viral clones and from other ImmuneACCESS disease sequences. TCRdb handled the public reads itself, with Q25 trimming in fastp and clone calling in MiXCR, and kept productive beta chains. Rows merge per CDR3 protein into single entries with the most common DNA and genes. In this record, the V and J calls reflect TCRdb's handling and not the investigators' own analysis. For this sample there are approximately 57,000 distinct CDR3 sequences; roughly 94% appear just once. The ten largest clones add up to roughly 0.8% of the sample.

Peripheral blood CD8+ and CD4+ T cells from healthy donors, Susac syndrome patients and multiple sclerosis patients were profiled by high-throughput TCR beta sequencing. The Susac syndrome patients fulfilled recently defined diagnostic criteria for definite or probable disease. Bulk CD8+ and CD4+ T cells were purified magnetically by negative isolation, whereas CD8+ TEMRA cells were enriched by FACS. Blood was collected in EDTA tubes and processed within 24 hours, with PBMCs isolated through density gradient centrifugation. PBMCs intended for TCR sequencing were cryopreserved in liquid nitrogen and thawed later in a water bath at 37 degrees C. A purity of at least 90% was achieved for sorted or isolated CD4+, CD8+ and CD8+ TEMRA cells. In the case of this clonotype: Its target antigen remains unknown. Base qualities are not recorded, but no much larger clone differs from it by a single base.

Trimming leaves V shorter by 3 bases and J shorter by 2 bases, with the junction holding 0 bases beyond the gene matches. The CDR3 covers 15 residues, taking in both the cysteine and the phenylalanine. Just CDR3 DNA is preserved here, 45 bases in frame from base 1. The sequencing sample was made of CD8+ T cells from PBMCs. The chain links TRBV12-3 or TRBV12-4 with TRBJ2-7; TRBD2 fits 14 bases in the junction. The sequence was obtained from a human donor with Susac syndrome. The CDR3 protein: CASSLTSGGAYEQYF. The nucleotides read TGTGCCAGCAGTTTGACTAGCGGGGGGGCCTACGAGCAGTACTTC.